This T cell receptor beta chain was recorded in a study of blood T cells in healthy people across ages (dated by TCRdb to the mid-2010s). For context, the study as a whole: In model experiments, roughly one uniquely barcoded TCR beta cDNA molecule per two T cells was captured by template switching. To track age-related changes in TCR beta repertoire diversity, the study relied on deep sequencing normalized with unique cDNA molecular identifiers. Four age groups were formed from the donors: young (average about 17 years), middle-aged (approximately 39), aged (about 62) and long-lived (more than 75). Donors of different ages were randomly distributed across sequencing lanes to avoid experimental bias. For two donors (one aged 18 to 30 and one aged 80 or older), the study analyzed two additional independent replicas of 1 million unique cDNA reads from the same blood draw. Overall results and qualifications from the work: Estimates of total diversity from one million sequenced T cells were regarded as lower bounds and underestimates. Bulk unsorted PBMC profiling prevented conclusive comparison of naive and antigen-experienced compartments. Compared with the aged group, the long-lived group had more naive CD4+ T cells, fewer expanded clones and increased TCR diversity, a pattern suggesting age selection. Observed TCR beta diversity per million T cells fell roughly linearly with age, and a significant reduction was already apparent by age around 40. Donor CMV infection status was unknown, potentially confounding age-related changes in expanded clonotypes. Observed TCR beta diversity correlated strongly with the percentage of naive T cells measured by flow cytometry.

Library preparation employed 5' RACE. Sequencing used an Illumina HiSeq 2500. A second 7 to 11 cycle PCR used a sample-barcoded 5' primer and a J-beta primer mix. A unique molecular identifier was introduced onto each TCR beta cDNA molecule by a template-switch 5' adaptor carrying 12 random nucleotides. At least 2.5 million CDR3-containing paired-end reads were obtained from each sample. All of the RNA was converted into first-strand cDNA using the Mint cDNA synthesis kit, with a TRBC-specific oligonucleotide serving as the primer. After uracil-DNA glycosylase treatment, a first 18-cycle PCR used universal primers M1SS and BC2_uni_R on all cDNA. The study's processing was this. Each sample was normalized by randomly selecting 1 million high-quality reads, each carrying a distinct molecular identifier. Reads sharing molecular identifiers were discarded rather than binned into consensus sequences. MiTCR, run with a Q25 quality threshold and the strictest error-elimination algorithm, handled CDR3 identification, clonotype clustering and error correction. Lower-bound total TCR beta diversity was estimated with a nonparametric unseen species model using Euler transformation. TCRdb reran the public reads through fastp at Q25 and MiXCR, keeping productive beta chains. Identical CDR3 proteins give one entry, which carries the most common genes and DNA. These V and J calls rely on TCRdb rather than the paper's analysis. A total of 1.5 million to 2 million distinct CDR3 sequences appear in this sample, approximately 28% of them only once. Clones ranked in the top ten supply roughly 8.2% of the sample.

As encoded in the germline V gene, CDR1 is SGHAT while CDR2 is FQNNGV. Relative to germline, V is 10 bases shorter and J is 5 bases shorter, with 6 bases between their ends. The CDR3 goes from the cysteine to the phenylalanine over 10 residues. Only the CDR3 DNA is retained, 30 bases long and in frame from the first base. This clonotype has just a few counts. Its specific antigen is unknown. Base qualities are not at hand, and no much larger clone is one base apart. The 39 donors, aged 6 to 90 years, were systemically healthy Caucasian individuals from Russia. About 9.6 milliliters of peripheral blood were collected from each donor into EDTA-treated Vacutainer tubes. Ficoll-Paque density-gradient centrifugation was used to isolate PBMCs, with at least 6 million obtained per sample. Total RNA, at least 6 micrograms per sample, was extracted from PBMCs with Trizol reagent. Naive CD45RAhigh/CD27high T cell percentages were measured by flow cytometry on a PBMC aliquot from every donor.

The chain joins TRBV11-2 to TRBJ1-5; no D gene is confidently identified. The receptor comes from a woman between 25 and 40 years old in good health. Sequenced input: blood. The CDR3 protein: CANRHQPQHF. The DNA sequence reads TGTGCCAACCGCCATCAGCCCCAGCATTTT.